These 15 T cell receptor beta chains share one sample of origin, sequenced in a study of human T cells and chemical hapten exposure (dated by TCRdb to the early 2020s). Sample time point, as interpreted from the label and publication: patch test 3, about 24 weeks after DPC sensitization. What this sample's treatment or condition label stands for: therapeutic diphenylcyclopropenone sensitization with weekly scalp DPC. Libraries were prepared through RACE. The instrument was a NextSeq 500. TCRdb applied fastp at Q25 and MiXCR to the public reads, then kept only in-frame beta chains. Entries that share a CDR3 protein sequence are merged under the most common genes and DNA. The sample contains over 65,000 distinct CDR3 sequences, approximately 12% of them found a single time. Of the sample, roughly 1.5% is held by the ten largest clones. The sequencing here drew on whole blood, taken in connection with sensitization to the hapten diphenylcyclopropenone (DPC). The receptors derive from a woman aged 45-65 years with alopecia areata. Some clones in this sample may be carry-over from other donors' samples.

On this clonotype itself: This could be a read error, since a much larger clone is one nucleotide away. The chain uses TRBV6-5 and TRBJ2-2, with D possibly matching TRBD2 (6 bases). CDR1 MNHEY and CDR2 SVGAGI come from the germline V gene. This CDR3 contains 12 residues. The CDR3 DNA follows: TGTGCCAGCCGGGGGATCACCGGGGGGCTGTTTTTT. Its translation: CASRGITGGLFF.

There are a few counts of this clonotype. For the CDR3, the DNA is TGCGCCAGCAGCAAGACAGGTTCGGCGAACACCGGGGAGCTGTTTTTT. Translation: CASSKTGSANTGELFF. This sequence joins TRBV5-1 and TRBJ2-2, with a weak D call TRBD1 (6 bases). The germline V gene encodes CDR1 SGHRS and CDR2 YFSETQ. CDR3 length equals 16 residues. The V and J ends lost 4 bases and 0 bases respectively, with 13 bases between them.

As concerns this clonotype: This may be a read error: a much more frequent sequence differs by one nucleotide. This CDR3 is CASRETAGRGGNEQFF. The CDR3 nucleotides are TGTGCCAGCAGAGAAACAGCAGGGAGGGGGGGCAATGAGCAGTTCTTC. The V gene is TRBV12-3 or TRBV12-4, the J gene TRBJ2-1; D might be TRBD2 (7 bases). CDR3 size: 16 residues. Trimming pared 6 bases from V and 6 bases from J, leaving 21 bases between.

This clonotype came up many times. V is TRBV6-2 or TRBV6-3 and J is TRBJ2-7; D ambiguous. Germline CDR1 reads MNHEY; CDR2 reads SVGEGT. V was clipped by 2 bases and J by 3 bases, with 5 bases between them. CDR3 size: 12 residues. CDR3 sequence: CASSYGYYEQYF. Here the CDR3 DNA reads TGTGCCAGCAGTTACGGGTACTACGAGCAGTACTTC.

This clonotype came up a few times. The J gene is TRBJ2-3, the V gene TRBV5-1; the D gene is possibly TRBD2 (6 bases). V gave up 4 bases and J gave up 2 bases, with 14 bases separating them. The CDR3 contains 15 residues. Germline-derived CDR1 and CDR2 are SGHRS and YFSETQ. DNA of the CDR3: TGCGCCAGCAGCCCATCGTTAGCGGTCACAGATACGCAGTATTTT. This encodes CASSPSLAVTDTQYF.

This clonotype was picked up a small number of times. The J gene is TRBJ2-1, the V gene TRBV6-2 or TRBV6-3; D remains unclear. CDR3 size: 14 residues. Trimming removed 3 bases at V and 5 bases at J, with 11 bases between. Germline V gene data show CDR1 as MNHEY and CDR2 as SVGEGT. CDR3 protein: CASSYRAFHNEQFF. CDR3 bases: TGTGCCAGCAGTTATCGGGCATTCCACAATGAGCAGTTCTTC.

This clonotype was picked up many times. The V gene is TRBV6-5, the J gene TRBJ2-3, with 10 bases matching TRBD2. The CDR3 totals 15 residues. The V gene end was trimmed by 2 bases and the J gene end by 5 bases; junction bases not matched to a gene: 4. Germline-derived CDR1 and CDR2 are MNHEY and SVGAGI. The CDR3 spells CASSYERGGQDTQYF. In nucleotides, the CDR3 is TGTGCCAGCAGTTACGAGCGGGGGGGCCAAGATACGCAGTATTTT.

The genes are TRBV28 and TRBJ2-1; a weak D match, TRBD2 (7 bases). Trimming took off 5 bases at V and 8 bases at J, with 19 bases between the two ends. CDR1 is MDHEN and CDR2 is SYDVKM in the germline V gene. The CDR3 runs 15 residues. DNA for the CDR3: TGTGCCAGCAGTCGAACAGGCGGGGGCTTCGATGAGCAGTTCTTC. Its protein is CASSRTGGGFDEQFF.

This clonotype was counted only a few times. The gene calls are TRBV2 and TRBJ2-1; D may correspond to TRBD1 or TRBD2 (6 bases each). The CDR3 contains 14 residues. The V gene's germline CDR1 is SNHLY and CDR2 FYNNEI. The V gene lost 7 bases and the J gene lost 5 bases, with 15 bases spanning the gap. The DNA of the CDR3 is TGTGCCAGCAAGGAGGGGGGATTAAACAATGAGCAGTTCTTC. It is translated as CASKEGGLNNEQFF.

This clonotype was picked up many times. This chain links TRBV11-2 with TRBJ2-2; the match to TRBD1 covers 8 bases. CDR3 length: 15 amino acids. V gave up 5 bases and J gave up 3 bases; unmatched junction bases: 5. Germline CDR1 SGHAT, CDR2 FQNNGV. The CDR3 reads CASSPDREDTGELFF. For the CDR3, the DNA is TGTGCCAGCAGCCCGGACAGGGAGGACACCGGGGAGCTGTTTTTT.

This clonotype was picked up many times. The chain is built from TRBV27 and TRBJ1-2, with a possible D match to TRBD1 (6 bases). Germline V gene lookup returns CDR1 MNHEY and CDR2 SMNVEV (reference sequence). The CDR3 loop spans 15 amino acids. Trimming took off 5 bases at V and 4 bases at J, with 17 bases between the two ends. This chain's CDR3 is CASSPGQWVGYGYTF. CDR3 in DNA: TGTGCCAGCAGTCCAGGACAGTGGGTTGGCTATGGCTACACCTTC.

There are a few counts of this clonotype. V usage is TRBV6-6 and J usage is TRBJ1-6; 10 bases fit TRBD1. Trimming at V came to 6 bases and at J to 1 base, leaving 9 bases not matched to a gene. From germline, CDR1 is MNHNY and CDR2 SVGAGI (reference sequence). The CDR3 contains 18 residues. The CDR3 loop reads CASSYRGTGESYNSPLHF. The CDR3 DNA reads as TGTGCCAGCAGCTATCGCGGGACAGGGGAATCCTATAATTCACCCCTCCACTTT.

This clonotype was seen more than once but under ten times. The CDR3 loop is CASSFSRGRYREQYF. DNA for the CDR3: TGTGCCAGCAGTTTTAGCAGGGGGCGGTACAGGGAGCAGTACTTC. This chain uses TRBV28 with TRBJ2-7; 8 nucleotides line up with TRBD1. V trimming: 3 bases; J trimming: 7 bases; junction bases outside the gene matches: 11. Germline V gene data show CDR1 as MDHEN and CDR2 as SYDVKM. This CDR3 is built from 15 residues.

This clonotype was detected only a few times. The chain is built from TRBV28 and TRBJ2-5, with D perhaps TRBD1 or TRBD2 (6 bases each). This CDR3 has 16 residues. CDR1 and CDR2 (germline): MDHEN, SYDVKM. Trimming stripped 4 bases from V and 5 bases from J, with 20 bases between. The CDR3 region has the DNA TGTGCCAGCAGTTCGCCCCGGGGGCTAGCCGGTGAGACCCAGTACTTC. As protein: CASSSPRGLAGETQYF.

The chain employs TRBV28 and TRBJ1-5; D is uncertain. There are 14 residues in the CDR3. Per germline, CDR1 MDHEN and CDR2 SYDVKM. With 2 bases removed from V and 7 bases from J, the gap between germline ends came to 12 bases. The CDR3 coding sequence is TGTGCCAGCAGTTTAGGGGTGAGAGAGCAGCCCCAGCATTTT. This encodes CASSLGVREQPQHF.